Shown below are 15 T cell receptor beta chains from a single sample sequenced in a study of monozygotic twins with inflammatory bowel disease (dated by TCRdb to about 2019). The protocol used for the library was 5' RACE. These reads were obtained on an Illumina HiSeq 2500. With the reads reprocessed by TCRdb, a single entry stands for each CDR3 protein sequence and no DNA is reported. For this sample, the table gives about 99,000 distinct CDR3 sequences. Roughly 1.8% of the sample is held by the ten biggest clonotypes. Specimen: blood. The receptors here all came from a human donor with ulcerative colitis or Crohn's disease, or a healthy co-twin of an affected twin (not recorded which).

This chain uses TRBV20-1 with TRBJ2-5; the TRBD1 assignment by TCRdb is unverifiable without DNA. The CDR3 sequence is 13 residues long. Germline values: CDR1 DFQATT, CDR2 SNEGSKA (reference sequence). CDR3 amino acids: CSARTGIQETQYF.

This rearrangement joins TRBV7-2 to TRBJ2-4; TCRdb lists TRBD2, though no DNA is available to test this call. This CDR3 has 16 residues. Per the germline V gene, CDR1 is SGHTA and CDR2 is FQGNSA. This CDR3 is CASSLGGGLDENIQYF.

The rearrangement links TRBV6-5 to TRBJ1-4. The CDR3 is 14 amino acids. CDR1 and CDR2 from the germline V gene are MNHEY and SVGAGI. The CDR3 sequence: CASSYSGVQEKLFF.

J is TRBJ2-1 and V is TRBV20-1; TCRdb proposes TRBD2, but this gene call is untestable without DNA. There are 14 residues in the CDR3. Germline CDR1 is DFQATT and CDR2 is SNEGSKA (reference sequence). CDR3 region: CSASMRGGLGEQFF.

This rearrangement joins TRBV4-3 to TRBJ2-1; the D call from TCRdb, TRBD2, cannot be confirmed without DNA. The length of the CDR3 is 16 residues. CDR1 and CDR2 (germline): LGHNA, YSLEER. The CDR3: CASSQRTSGRAGEQFF.

The rearrangement links TRBV7-2 to TRBJ2-5. The CDR3 consists of 11 residues. CDR1 is SGHTA, CDR2 FQGNSA, per germline. CDR3 residues: CASSSYQTQYF.

This chain joins TRBV27 and TRBJ2-2; TCRdb selects TRBD1, and the lack of DNA leaves this call unchecked. The CDR3 consists of 13 residues. Germline V gives CDR1 MNHEY, CDR2 SMNVEV (reference sequence). The CDR3 region is CASSLDSTGELFF.

The chain recombines TRBV5-1 with TRBJ1-1. Germline loops: CDR1 SGHRS, CDR2 YFSETQ. The CDR3 runs 14 residues. CDR3 in amino acids: CASSLYAVNTEAFF.

V and J are TRBV6-2 or TRBV6-3 and TRBJ2-5. The germline V gene encodes CDR1 MNHEY and CDR2 SVGEGT. The CDR3 length is 13 residues. CDR3 amino acids: CASSYFGEETQYF.

The chain has TRBV12-3 or TRBV12-4 and TRBJ1-5. This CDR3 is built from 15 residues. This CDR3 is CASSLPTTANQPQHF.

The chain uses TRBV19 and TRBJ2-3; without DNA, the TCRdb call of TRBD2 cannot be checked. Germline CDR1 LNHDA, CDR2 SQIVND (reference sequence). The CDR3 length is 14 residues. CDR3 sequence: CASSVLAGTDTQYF.

The CDR3 loop reads CASRRNRETQYF. V is TRBV4-1 and J is TRBJ2-5; TCRdb's D gene call, TRBD2, goes unchecked for lack of DNA. CDR3 size: 12 residues. The V gene's germline CDR1 is MGHRA and CDR2 YSYEKL.

The rearrangement links TRBV5-1 to TRBJ2-7; the D call from TCRdb, TRBD1, cannot be confirmed without DNA. The CDR3 contains 17 residues. In germline, CDR1 is SGHRS, CDR2 YFSETQ. The CDR3 sequence is CASSLNLKGLSSYEQYF. The variable domain in full, with the rest retrieved from reference TRBV5-1 and TRBJ2-7, is KAGVTQTPRYLIKTRGQQVTLSCSPISGHRSVSWYQQTPGQGLQFLFEYFSETQRNKGNFPGRFSGRQFSNSRSEMNVSTLELGDSALYLCASSLNLKGLSSYEQYFGPGTRLTVT.

The CDR3 reads CASALGTVETQYF. J is TRBJ2-5 and V is TRBV6-1; TCRdb's D call of TRBD2 is untestable without DNA. The CDR3 spans 13 residues. From germline, CDR1 is MNHNS and CDR2 SASEGT.

The genes are TRBV7-3 and TRBJ2-3. Per the germline V gene, CDR1 is SGHTA and CDR2 is FQGTGA. The CDR3 covers 15 residues. CDR3 loop: CASSSEAWGSDTQYF.